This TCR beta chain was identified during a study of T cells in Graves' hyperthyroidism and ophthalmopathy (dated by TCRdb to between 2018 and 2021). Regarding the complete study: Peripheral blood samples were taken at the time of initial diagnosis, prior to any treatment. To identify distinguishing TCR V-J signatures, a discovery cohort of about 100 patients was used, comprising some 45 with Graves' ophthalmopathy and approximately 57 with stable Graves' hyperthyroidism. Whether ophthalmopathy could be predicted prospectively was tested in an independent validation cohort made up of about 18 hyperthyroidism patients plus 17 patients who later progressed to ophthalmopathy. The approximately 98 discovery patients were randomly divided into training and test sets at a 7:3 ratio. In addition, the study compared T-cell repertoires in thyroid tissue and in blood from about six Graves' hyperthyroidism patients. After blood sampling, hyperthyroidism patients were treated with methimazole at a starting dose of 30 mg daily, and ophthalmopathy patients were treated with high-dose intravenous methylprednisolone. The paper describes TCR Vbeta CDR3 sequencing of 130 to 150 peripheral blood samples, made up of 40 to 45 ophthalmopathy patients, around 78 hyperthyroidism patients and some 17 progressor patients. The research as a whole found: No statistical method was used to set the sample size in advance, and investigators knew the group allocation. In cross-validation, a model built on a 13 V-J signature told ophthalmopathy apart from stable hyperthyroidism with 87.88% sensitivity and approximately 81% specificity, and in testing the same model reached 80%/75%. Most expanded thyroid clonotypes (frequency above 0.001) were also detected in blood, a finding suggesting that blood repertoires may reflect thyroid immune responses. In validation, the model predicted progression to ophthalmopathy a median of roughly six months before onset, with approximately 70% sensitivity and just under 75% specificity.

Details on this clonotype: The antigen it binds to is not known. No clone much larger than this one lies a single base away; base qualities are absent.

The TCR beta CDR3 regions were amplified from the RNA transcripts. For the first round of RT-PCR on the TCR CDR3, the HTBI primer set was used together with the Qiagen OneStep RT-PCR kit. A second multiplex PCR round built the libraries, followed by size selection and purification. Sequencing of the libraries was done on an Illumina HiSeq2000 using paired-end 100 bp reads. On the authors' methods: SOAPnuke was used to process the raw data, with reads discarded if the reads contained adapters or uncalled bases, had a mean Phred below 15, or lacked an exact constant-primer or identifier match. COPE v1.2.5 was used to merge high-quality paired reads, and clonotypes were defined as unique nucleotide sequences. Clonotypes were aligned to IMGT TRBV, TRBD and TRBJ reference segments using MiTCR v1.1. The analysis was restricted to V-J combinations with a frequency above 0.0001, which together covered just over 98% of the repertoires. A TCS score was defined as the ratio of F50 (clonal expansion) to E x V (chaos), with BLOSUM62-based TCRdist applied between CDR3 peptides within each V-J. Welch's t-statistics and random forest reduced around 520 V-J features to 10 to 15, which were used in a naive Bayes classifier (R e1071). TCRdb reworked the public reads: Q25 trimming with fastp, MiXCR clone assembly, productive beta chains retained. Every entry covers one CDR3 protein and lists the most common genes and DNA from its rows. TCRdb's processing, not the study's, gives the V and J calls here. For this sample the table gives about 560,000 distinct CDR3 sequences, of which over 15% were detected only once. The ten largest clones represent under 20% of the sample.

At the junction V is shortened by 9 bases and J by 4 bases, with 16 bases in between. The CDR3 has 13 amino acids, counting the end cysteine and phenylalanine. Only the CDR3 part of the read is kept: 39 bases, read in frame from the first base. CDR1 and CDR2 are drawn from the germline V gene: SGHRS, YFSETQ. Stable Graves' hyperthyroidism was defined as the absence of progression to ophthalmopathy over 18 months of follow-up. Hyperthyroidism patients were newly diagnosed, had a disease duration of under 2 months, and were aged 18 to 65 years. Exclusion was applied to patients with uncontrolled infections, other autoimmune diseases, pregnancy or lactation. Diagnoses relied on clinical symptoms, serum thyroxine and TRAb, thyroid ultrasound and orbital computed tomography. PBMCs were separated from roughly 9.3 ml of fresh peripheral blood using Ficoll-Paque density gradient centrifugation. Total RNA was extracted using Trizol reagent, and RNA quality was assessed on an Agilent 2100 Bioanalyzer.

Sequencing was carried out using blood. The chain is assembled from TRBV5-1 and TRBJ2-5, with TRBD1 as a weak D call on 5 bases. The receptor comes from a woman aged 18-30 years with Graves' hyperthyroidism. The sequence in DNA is TGCGCCAAGAAAGGGGATCCAAGAGAGACCCAGTACTTC. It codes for CAKKGDPRETQYF.